Presented here are 32 T cell receptor beta chains from one specimen sequenced in a study of cytomegalovirus exposure and HLA in healthy donors. 60 Vbeta and 13 Jbeta primers were used in PCR. TCRdb keeps only in-frame clones here, not all; method: immunoSEQ multiplex PCR. Recorded for this sample: 200,000 or so clones. Specimen: PBMCs. These receptors originate from a girl aged 2 to 10 in good health and CMV-seropositive.

The rearrangement uses TRBV11-1 and TRBJ2-3; 10 bases map to TRBD2. Losses at the gene ends were 2 bases for V and 3 bases for J; bases not matched to a gene: 5. The CDR3 spans 16 residues. CDR1 is SGHAT and CDR2 is FQDESV in the germline V gene (reference sequence). Here the CDR3 reads CASSLLAGVGTDTQYF. CDR3 DNA sequence: TGTGCCAGCAGCTTACTAGCGGGAGTAGGGACAGATACGCAGTATTTT.

The chain combines TRBV6-4 with TRBJ2-3; D remains unclear. CDR3 length: 14 residues. The germline gives CDR1 MRHNA, CDR2 SNTAGT. V was shortened by 3 bases and J by 4 bases, with 11 bases between the two germline ends. The CDR3 DNA reads TGTGCCAGCAGTGATGGGTGGCAGGCAGATACGCAGTATTTT. Its protein is CASSDGWQADTQYF.

The genes are TRBV10-3 and TRBJ1-5; 12 bases agree with TRBD1. V lost 6 bases and J lost 8; bases outside the gene matches: 8. CDR3 length equals 15 residues. Germline V gene sequence: CDR1 ENHRY, CDR2 SYGVKD. The CDR3 nucleotides read TGTGCCATCAGCCGGGACAGGGGGCTTGGAGAGCCCCAGCATTTT. Translating gives CAISRDRGLGEPQHF.

The gene calls are TRBV15 and TRBJ1-1; D may be TRBD1 (5 bases). The germline CDR1 and CDR2 sequences are LNHNV and YYDKDF (reference sequence). V gave up 8 bases and J gave up 4 bases, with 11 bases separating them. CDR3 length: 12 amino acids. Here the CDR3 reads CATAPRGTEAFF. The CDR3 DNA is TGTGCCACCGCTCCAAGGGGCACTGAAGCTTTCTTT.

The chain has TRBV5-1 and TRBJ2-5; a possible D gene is TRBD2 (5 bases). The DNA end lines up better with TRBJ2-7; the J call may be wrong. Per the germline V gene, CDR1 is SGHRS and CDR2 is YFSETQ. The CDR3 extends over 19 amino acids. CDR3: CASSLGNPPSTSGTSEQYF. Here the CDR3 DNA reads TGCGCCAGCAGCTTGGGGAACCCCCCCTCGACGTCAGGAACTAGCGAGCAGTACTTC.

V and J are TRBV27 and TRBJ2-2; D gene unclear. The germline V gene has CDR1 MNHEY and CDR2 SMNVEV (reference sequence). This CDR3 spans 14 amino acids. Trimming took 6 bases from V and 3 from J, leaving 11 bases between them. CDR3 sequence reads: CASSPPRYTGELFF. In nucleotides, the CDR3 is TGTGCCAGCAGCCCACCGAGATACACCGGGGAGCTGTTTTTT.

J is TRBJ1-6 and V is TRBV5-4, with 9 bases fitting TRBD1. This CDR3 has 15 amino acids. V trimming: 3 bases; J trimming: 7 bases; junction bases outside the gene matches: 5. The V gene's germline CDR1 is SGHNT and CDR2 YYREEE (reference sequence). Written as DNA, the CDR3 is TGTGCCAGCAGCTCCCGAGACAGGGGGAATTCACCCCTCCACTTT. Translating it yields CASSSRDRGNSPLHF.

This chain links TRBV28 with TRBJ2-2; 7 bases match TRBD1. The CDR3 runs 15 residues. Germline CDR1 reads MDHEN; CDR2 reads SYDVKM. Trimming at V came to 2 bases and at J to 8 bases, leaving 8 bases not matched to a gene. In DNA form, the CDR3 reads TGTGCCAGCAGTTTAGGCCAAGACAGGGCTGGGGAGCTGTTTTTT. Amino acid sequence: CASSLGQDRAGELFF.

The rearrangement uses TRBV4-1 and TRBJ2-7, with 9 bases identical to TRBD1. Germline values: CDR1 MGHRA, CDR2 YSYEKL. This CDR3 is 15 amino acids long. After removal of 1 base from V and 3 bases from J, the junction contained 4 bases not matched to a gene. This CDR3 reads CASSQVETGGYEQYF. The CDR3 bases are TGCGCCAGCAGCCAAGTTGAGACAGGGGGCTACGAGCAGTACTTC.

The J gene is TRBJ1-4, the V gene TRBV10-2; D possibly corresponds to TRBD1 (5 bases). The germline V and J ends were trimmed by 6 bases and 6 bases, with 14 bases remaining between them. The V gene's germline CDR1 is WSHSY and CDR2 SAAADI. The CDR3 loop spans 14 amino acids. The CDR3 DNA reads as TGCGCCAGCAGGGCGACCGCAGGGTATGAAAAACTGTTTTTT. Translation gives CASRATAGYEKLFF.

The chain uses TRBV18 and TRBJ2-6, with TRBD1 identical over 8 bases. Trimming cost V 6 bases and J 1 base; bases outside gene matches: 8. Germline V gene lookup returns CDR1 KGHSH and CDR2 LQKENI. CDR3 length: 17 amino acids. CDR3 nucleotides: TGTGCCAGCTCGCCCGGGACAGGTCCGTCTGGGGCCAACGTCCTGACTTTC. Its translation is CASSPGTGPSGANVLTF.

This chain links TRBV5-6 with TRBJ2-7, with 7 bases aligning to TRBD1. V gave up 5 bases and J gave up 3 bases; unmatched junction bases: 14. Germline-derived CDR1 and CDR2 are SGHDT and YYEEEE. The CDR3 consists of 16 residues. The CDR3 region has the DNA TGTGCCAGCAGTTCACACTTCCGGGACAGCAACTACGAGCAGTACTTC. Translating gives CASSSHFRDSNYEQYF.

The V and J genes are TRBV7-7 and TRBJ1-3, with D possibly TRBD1 on 5 matching bases. V shed 5 bases and J shed 0 bases, with 8 bases lying between them. This CDR3 contains 14 residues. The germline V gene encodes CDR1 SSHAT and CDR2 FNYEAQ (reference sequence). The CDR3 coding sequence is TGTGCCAGCAGCCAGACAGCCTCTGGAAACACCATATATTTT. This codes for CASSQTASGNTIYF.

The chain uses TRBV6-5 and TRBJ1-5, with D unresolved. CDR1 and CDR2 (germline): MNHEY, SVGAGI. Trimming took 5 bases from V and 0 from J, leaving 11 bases between them. The length of the CDR3 is 15 residues. The CDR3 region has the DNA TGTGCCAGCAGTACCTCGGGTAATAGCAATCAGCCCCAGCATTTT. This translates into CASSTSGNSNQPQHF.

The rearrangement joins TRBV7-2 to TRBJ2-5; 8 bases match TRBD1. The CDR3 covers 15 residues. Looked up from germline, CDR1 is SGHTA and CDR2 is FQGNSA. V lost 5 bases to trimming and J lost 3 bases; unmatched junction nucleotides: 8. The CDR3: CASSGQGLIKETQYF. The CDR3 DNA is TGTGCCAGCAGCGGACAGGGACTCATCAAAGAGACCCAGTACTTC.

The chain joins TRBV18 to TRBJ1-1, with 8 bases that match TRBD1. V shed 0 bases and J 6 bases; nucleotides not matched to a gene: 6. Germline-derived CDR1 and CDR2 are KGHSH and LQKENI. This CDR3 has 15 amino acids. The CDR3 coding sequence is TGTGCCAGCTCACCACCAGGCAGGGGGCGGGCTGAAGCTTTCTTT. Encoded protein: CASSPPGRGRAEAFF.

The V call is TRBV2, the J call TRBJ1-5; tentative D call: TRBD1 (6 bases). Trimming removed 6 bases from V and 8 bases from J, with 20 bases in between. The CDR3 spans 15 residues. Germline V gene lookup returns CDR1 SNHLY and CDR2 FYNNEI. The CDR3 nucleotides read TGTGCCAGCAGCGAAATGGGCCAGGGACATAAGCCCCAGCATTTT. It is translated as CASSEMGQGHKPQHF.

The chain employs TRBV10-3 and TRBJ1-5, with TRBD1 identical over 9 bases. Per the germline V gene, CDR1 is ENHRY and CDR2 is SYGVKD. The V and J ends lost 8 bases and 2 bases, in that order; junction bases with no gene match: 4. The CDR3 contains 14 residues. This CDR3 reads CAISRTGGNQPQHF. The CDR3 DNA sequence: TGTGCCATCTCACGGACAGGGGGCAATCAGCCCCAGCATTTT.

This chain links TRBV5-1 with TRBJ2-7; 7 nucleotides agree with TRBD1. V lost 1 base to trimming and J lost 6 bases; unmatched junction nucleotides: 16. The CDR3 is 17 residues long. Per germline, CDR1 SGHRS and CDR2 YFSETQ. CDR3 region: CASSLIPAGTVYSEQYF. The CDR3 bases are TGCGCCAGCAGCTTGATTCCGGCCGGGACAGTATACAGCGAGCAGTACTTC.

The chain employs TRBV5-4 and TRBJ1-1, with D possibly being TRBD1 (5 bases). The CDR3 loop spans 13 amino acids. Germline assignment: CDR1 SGHNT and CDR2 YYREEE (reference sequence). V lost 8 bases and J 3 bases, leaving 14 bases between the germline ends. Written as DNA, the CDR3 is TGTGCCAGTTTTTATCAGGGTGACACTGAAGCTTTCTTT. Translation gives CASFYQGDTEAFF.

The chain carries TRBV2 and TRBJ1-3, with D hard to call. Trimming took off 2 bases at V and 0 bases at J, with 8 bases between the two ends. CDR3 length: 15 residues. Germline CDR1 reads SNHLY; CDR2 reads FYNNEI. The CDR3 sequence: CASSETGFSGNTIYF. CDR3 in DNA: TGTGCCAGCAGTGAAACGGGATTCTCTGGAAACACCATATATTTT.

The J gene is TRBJ2-1, the V gene TRBV29-1; 7 bases match TRBD1. V lost 7 bases, J lost 2 bases, and 11 bases stayed unmatched. Germline-derived CDR1 and CDR2 are SQVTM and ANQGSEA. The CDR3 extends over 15 amino acids. Here the CDR3 reads CSGGPRDRPYNEQFF. In nucleotides, the CDR3 is TGCAGCGGCGGACCCCGGGACAGACCCTACAATGAGCAGTTCTTC.

The J gene is TRBJ2-7, the V gene TRBV9; 15 bases agree with TRBD2. In germline, CDR1 is SGDLS, CDR2 YYNGEE. The J segment lost 3 bases and the V segment lost 4 bases, leaving 8 bases of the junction unmatched. This CDR3 is 17 amino acids long. CDR3: CASSTGLAGGPLYEQYF. CDR3 nucleotide sequence: TGTGCCAGCAGCACCGGACTAGCGGGAGGGCCCCTCTACGAGCAGTACTTC.

The chain joins TRBV10-2 to TRBJ2-5; 9 bases are a match to TRBD1. TRBJ2-7 matches the DNA end more closely, so the J call is doubtful. Germline loops: CDR1 WSHSY, CDR2 SAAADI. This CDR3 comprises 15 residues. CDR3 in amino acids: CASRSGQGPYYEQYF. CDR3 DNA: TGCGCCAGTCGAAGTGGACAGGGGCCCTACTACGAGCAGTACTTC.

This chain joins TRBV6-5 and TRBJ2-5; D call uncertain. This CDR3 is built from 16 residues. Trimming stripped 4 bases from V and 5 bases from J, with 20 bases between. From germline, CDR1 is MNHEY and CDR2 SVGAGI. In DNA form, the CDR3 reads TGTGCCAGCAGTTTATTATACGGAGAGGTTGGCGAGACCCAGTACTTC. This codes for CASSLLYGEVGETQYF.

The chain carries TRBV27 and TRBJ2-3; D uncertain. Trimming pared 6 bases from V and 0 bases from J, leaving 16 bases between. The germline CDR1 and CDR2 sequences are MNHEY and SMNVEV (reference sequence). The CDR3 covers 16 residues. In DNA, the CDR3 is TGTGCCAGCAGCGCCTTTGGAGCAGCTAGCACAGATACGCAGTATTTT. It specifies CASSAFGAASTDTQYF.

The rearrangement links TRBV10-3 to TRBJ2-1, with D possibly matching TRBD2 (6 bases). This CDR3 contains 15 residues. V dropped 8 bases and J dropped 0 bases, with 14 bases sitting between them. Germline CDR1 and CDR2: ENHRY and SYGVKD. The CDR3 is CAIRRDSVSYNEQFF. The CDR3 DNA follows: TGTGCCATCCGGCGGGATTCTGTCTCCTACAATGAGCAGTTCTTC.

The chain employs TRBV27 and TRBJ2-7; possible D gene TRBD2, 6 bases. Trimming cost V 3 bases and J 3 bases, with 12 bases left between them. This CDR3 is built from 14 residues. From germline, CDR1 is MNHEY and CDR2 SMNVEV (reference sequence). This chain's CDR3 is CASSLRRDFYEQYF. The DNA of the CDR3 is TGTGCCAGCAGTTTGCGCCGGGACTTCTACGAGCAGTACTTC.

The rearrangement links TRBV23-1 to TRBJ2-2, with D possibly matching TRBD2 (6 bases). TRBV23-1 is identified as an open reading frame with a role that is uncertain. Trimming cost V 7 bases and J 3 bases, with 27 bases left between them. This CDR3 is 19 amino acids long. The CDR3 spells CASTGREATSYPHTGELFF. As DNA, the CDR3 is TGCGCCAGCACGGGAAGGGAGGCTACCTCCTACCCTCACACCGGGGAGCTGTTTTTT.

The chain is built from TRBV2 and TRBJ2-5, with TRBD1 matching 9 bases. Near its end, the DNA agrees better with TRBJ2-7, so the J call may be wrong. CDR1 is SNHLY, CDR2 FYNNEI, per germline. This CDR3 is 14 amino acids long. The CDR3 bases are TGTGCCAGCAGTCCAGGGACAGGGAGCTACGAGCAGTACTTC. Amino acids: CASSPGTGSYEQYF.

J is TRBJ2-5 and V is TRBV29-1; weak D call: TRBD1 (5 bases). The J call could be wrong; TRBJ2-7 is a better fit for the DNA end. In germline, CDR1 is SQVTM, CDR2 ANQGSEA. The CDR3 runs to 18 residues. CDR3 protein: CSVEDPKQAGFGSYEQYF. The CDR3 DNA reads TGCAGCGTTGAAGATCCGAAACAGGCCGGGTTTGGGTCCTACGAGCAGTACTTC.

The CDR3 loop is CARGLSGTYGYTF. The DNA of the CDR3 is TGTGCCAGGGGACTATCAGGGACCTATGGCTACACCTTC. The chain recombines TRBV12-1 with TRBJ1-2. TRBV12-1 is deemed a pseudogene. The CDR3 spans 13 residues.